What follows are 20 T cell receptor beta chains derived from one specimen sequenced in a study of blood T cells in healthy people across ages. Together with a sample-barcoded 5' primer, a J-beta primer mix was included in a second PCR lasting roughly 7 to 11 cycles. MiXCR, run by TCRdb on the 5' RACE reads, gives a single entry per CDR3 protein. The profile covers under 2,000,000 distinct CDR3 sequences, with 40% to 55% appearing a single time and approximately 2.1% taken by the ten largest. Material: blood. These receptor sequences come from a woman aged 40 to 55 in good health.

The CDR3 here is CASSLTGGISGANVLTF. CDR3 coding DNA: TGCGCCAGCAGCTTGACAGGGGGAATCTCTGGGGCCAACGTCCTGACTTTC. V and J are TRBV5-1 and TRBJ2-6; TRBD1 agrees at 8 bases. The CDR3 covers 17 residues. Germline trimming cut 1 base from V and 0 bases from J; bases unmatched to any gene: 3. CDR1 and CDR2 from the germline V gene are SGHRS and YFSETQ.

This clonotype was seen a few times. The V and J genes are TRBV6-5 and TRBJ2-5, with 7 positions matching TRBD2. This CDR3 is built from 14 residues. The V gene end was trimmed by 2 bases and the J gene end by 5 bases; junction bases not matched to a gene: 5. Germline V gives CDR1 MNHEY, CDR2 SVGAGI. The CDR3 DNA reads TGTGCCAGCAGTTACGGCAGGGAGGGGGAGACCCAGTACTTC. This translates into CASSYGREGETQYF.

V usage is TRBV13 and J usage is TRBJ1-2; 8 bases are shared with TRBD1. The length of the CDR3 is 17 residues. CDR1 and CDR2 (germline): PRHDT, FYEKMQ (reference sequence). V lost 3 bases and J lost 6; bases outside the gene matches: 15. DNA of the CDR3: TGTGCCAGCAGCTTCGGGACAGGAGGGAGGTCCAGTAATGGCTACACCTTC. Its protein product is CASSFGTGGRSSNGYTF.

The J gene is TRBJ1-2, the V gene TRBV12-3 or TRBV12-4, with D possibly TRBD1 on 5 matching bases. With 5 bases removed from V and 4 bases from J, the gap between germline ends came to 8 bases. The CDR3 has 12 residues. As DNA, the CDR3 is TGTGCCAGCAGTGGGACTTCCTATGGCTACACCTTC. The encoded protein is CASSGTSYGYTF.

The chain joins TRBV4-1 to TRBJ2-2; D gene ambiguous. There are 15 residues in the CDR3. V was cut by 1 base and J by 3 bases, with 9 bases left in between. Germline assignment: CDR1 MGHRA and CDR2 YSYEKL. This CDR3 reads CASSQVWQHTGELFF. CDR3 coding DNA: TGCGCCAGCAGCCAAGTATGGCAGCACACCGGGGAGCTGTTTTTT.

V and J are TRBV5-1 and TRBJ1-3, with D uncertain. The germline V and J ends were trimmed by 0 bases and 2 bases, with 9 bases remaining between them. CDR3 length: 15 residues. Germline loops: CDR1 SGHRS, CDR2 YFSETQ. CDR3 amino acids: CASSLAGKAGNTIYF. CDR3 DNA: TGCGCCAGCAGCTTGGCGGGGAAGGCTGGAAACACCATATATTTT.

The chain is built from TRBV3-1 and TRBJ2-7; no clear D. Trimming stripped 2 bases from V and 4 bases from J, with 9 bases between. Germline values: CDR1 LGHDT, CDR2 YNNKEL (reference sequence). The CDR3 length is 13 residues. The CDR3 here is CASSQSHNYEQYF. CDR3 bases: TGTGCCAGCAGCCAAAGTCATAATTACGAGCAGTACTTC.

The chain carries TRBV7-2 and TRBJ1-4; 7 nucleotides align to TRBD1. Losses at the gene ends were 5 bases for V and 2 bases for J; bases not matched to a gene: 5. CDR3 length: 15 amino acids. CDR1 and CDR2 from the germline V gene are SGHTA and FQGNSA. The CDR3, as DNA: TGTGCCAGCAGCCTCCAGGGACAGACTAATGAAAAACTGTTTTTT. This gives the protein CASSLQGQTNEKLFF.

The rearrangement uses TRBV6-2 or TRBV6-3 and TRBJ2-7, with D perhaps given as TRBD1 or TRBD2 (5 bases each). Between the trimmed V and J ends, which lost 6 bases and 0 bases, there was a span of 12 bases. CDR1 is MNHEY and CDR2 is SVGEGT in the germline V gene. The CDR3 consists of 14 residues. Written as DNA, the CDR3 is TGTGCCAGCAGCAAGGGACGCAGCTCCTACGAGCAGTACTTC. Translated, it gives CASSKGRSSYEQYF.

The rearrangement joins TRBV6-5 to TRBJ1-2; no clear D gene. The CDR3 has 14 residues. Germline V gene lookup returns CDR1 MNHEY and CDR2 SVGAGI. Trimming left V 5 bases short and J 3 bases short, with 13 bases between. The CDR3 loop reads CASSERERDYGYTF. CDR3 sequence (DNA): TGTGCCAGCAGTGAGCGGGAGAGAGACTATGGCTACACCTTC.

The chain uses TRBV29-1 and TRBJ2-2; D might be TRBD2 (5 bases). V lost 6 bases to trimming and J lost 3 bases, with 14 bases between them. Germline assignment: CDR1 SQVTM and CDR2 ANQGSEA. The CDR3 is 14 residues long. The CDR3 region has the DNA TGCAGCGTCCCTCCCGAGGGAGACACCGGGGAGCTGTTTTTT. This translates into CSVPPEGDTGELFF.

The chain combines TRBV4-3 with TRBJ2-3; the match to TRBD2 covers 10 bases. CDR1 and CDR2 from the germline V gene are LGHNA and YSLEER. The CDR3 is 19 residues long. With V trimmed by 0 bases and J by 4 bases, 13 bases remained unmatched. CDR3 sequence: CASSQESPPAGGHADTQYF. As DNA, the CDR3 is TGCGCCAGCAGCCAAGAAAGTCCCCCAGCGGGGGGGCACGCAGATACGCAGTATTTT.

This clonotype occurred a few times. The chain is built from TRBV28 and TRBJ1-5; D is unclear. Germline V gives CDR1 MDHEN, CDR2 SYDVKM. This CDR3 spans 12 amino acids. V was clipped by 4 bases and J by 3 bases, with 4 bases between them. The CDR3 here is CASSSYNQPQHF. The CDR3 bases are TGTGCCAGCAGTTCCTACAATCAGCCCCAGCATTTT.

In DNA form, the CDR3 reads TGTGCCAGCAGCTTAGTTGGCGGGGTCACCACAGATACGCAGTATTTT. As protein: CASSLVGGVTTDTQYF. The chain employs TRBV11-2 and TRBJ2-3; D might be TRBD2 (6 bases). The CDR3 consists of 16 residues. The ends were cut back, 1 base at V and 2 bases at J, with 13 bases in the middle. Germline V gene data show CDR1 as SGHAT and CDR2 as FQNNGV.

This clonotype was observed a single time. The V and J genes are TRBV6-5 and TRBJ2-4, with 11 bases lining up with TRBD1. The V gene's germline CDR1 is MNHEY and CDR2 SVGAGI. The CDR3 runs 19 residues. V lost 4 bases, J lost 0 bases, and 11 bases stayed unmatched. The CDR3 DNA reads as TGTGCCAGCAGTTGGCCGGCGGACAGGGGGCGAGGAGCCAAAAACATTCAGTACTTC. As protein: CASSWPADRGRGAKNIQYF.

The gene calls are TRBV12-5 and TRBJ2-3; TRBD1 matches at 8 bases. This CDR3 has 15 residues. Germline CDR1 is LGHNT and CDR2 is FRNRAP. J was trimmed by 3 bases and V by 4 bases; bases with no gene match: 6. CDR3 DNA sequence: TGTGCTAGTGGTTGGTGGACAGGGCAGACAGATACGCAGTATTTT. This translates into CASGWWTGQTDTQYF. Full variable domain (outside the CDR3, taken from reference TRBV12-5 and TRBJ2-3): DARVTQTPRHKVTEMGQEVTMRCQPILGHNTVFWYRQTMMQGLELLAYFRNRAPLDDSGMPKDRFSAEMPDATLATLKIQPSEPRDSAVYFCASGWWTGQTDTQYFGPGTRLTVL.

Turning to this clonotype: A much larger clone lies one base from this, so it may be a read error. The chain couples TRBV27 to TRBJ1-6, with D unclear. Germline V gene data show CDR1 as MNHEY and CDR2 as SMNVEV (reference sequence). The CDR3 totals 13 residues. V lost 7 bases to trimming and J lost 0 bases, with 4 bases between them. CDR3 nucleotides: TGTGCCAGCAAGAGCTCCTATAATTCACCCCTCCACTTT. Translating gives CASKSSYNSPLHF.

This chain joins TRBV12-3 or TRBV12-4 and TRBJ2-3; D remains ambiguous. Trimming pared 6 bases from V and 4 bases from J, leaving 8 bases between. The CDR3 has 12 amino acids. The CDR3 here is CASRALADTQYF. CDR3 DNA sequence: TGTGCCAGCAGAGCATTGGCAGATACGCAGTATTTT.

The chain combines TRBV10-3 with TRBJ1-5; D call uncertain. Germline-derived CDR1 and CDR2 are ENHRY and SYGVKD. Between the trimmed V and J ends, which lost 0 bases and 7 bases, there was a span of 7 bases. This CDR3 spans 13 amino acids. The CDR3 loop is CAISESVWQPQHF. CDR3 DNA sequence: TGTGCCATCAGTGAGTCGGTATGGCAGCCCCAGCATTTT.

This clonotype occurred once. The junction shows a germline mismatch at one end, possibly a read error. The chain carries TRBV6-2 or TRBV6-3 and TRBJ2-7; D is perhaps TRBD1 (5 bases). The CDR3 is 13 residues long. In germline, CDR1 is MNHEY, CDR2 SVGEGT. CDR3 residues: CTSSPTGLYEQYF. The CDR3, as DNA: TGTACCAGCAGTCCCACAGGCCTCTACGAGCAGTACTTC.